This section outlines one T cell receptor (beta chain) sequence together with its context. The count of this clone is one. The target of this receptor is not known. No much larger clone is present one base from it, and per-base qualities are unavailable. The source of the sample is a study of OX40 agonist ivuxolimab in advanced cancers. Background on the whole study: The costimulatory receptor OX40 (CD134) was targeted by ivuxolimab, a fully human IgG2 agonistic monoclonal antibody. Intravenous ivuxolimab was administered to patients every 2 weeks at six dose levels: 0.01, 0.1, 0.3, 1.5, 3 and 10 mg/kg. Of the 50 to 55 dose-escalation patients, hepatocellular carcinoma was present in about 20, melanoma in approximately 15, renal cell carcinoma in 9 and head and neck cancer in 9. In the dose-escalation cohort, nearly 85% of patients were male, and the mean age was roughly 60 years with a range of about 20 to 90. Prior anti-PD-1, anti-PD-L1 or anti-CTLA-4 therapy was permitted, and checkpoint inhibitors had been received by roughly 40% of dose-escalation patients. Partial responses occurred in three dose-escalation patients, of whom one had hepatocellular carcinoma and two had cutaneous melanoma. Peripheral TCRbeta sequencing was intended to test whether TCR sequence diversity was altered and clonal T-cell expansion was caused by ivuxolimab. The paper reports the monotherapy dose-escalation portion (N of about 47 patients) of the phase I ivuxolimab trial.

Overall results and qualifications from the work: In partial responders in the 0.1-3.0 mg/kg groups, normalized peripheral clonal expansion was found to be among the lowest, especially among CD8+ T cells. After ivuxolimab, more expanded clones were found on average in CD8+ T cells than in CD4+ T cells. At doses of 0.1 to 3.0 mg/kg, clonal expansion of both CD4+ and CD8+ blood T cells was observed from baseline to week 6. Antigen specificity was not determined for the clonally expanded peripheral T cells. Low levels of normalized T-cell clonal expansion were also shown by some nonresponding patients.

Patients with autoimmune disease history or receiving systemic immunosuppression were excluded from the trial. In every dose cohort, peripheral blood was drawn for TCR sequencing at baseline, cycle 4 day 1, and cycle 7 day 1. The samples were drawn from a first-in-human, open-label, multicenter phase I dose-escalation trial of ivuxolimab. Adults with locally advanced or metastatic head and neck squamous cell, hepatocellular, melanoma or renal cell carcinoma were enrolled in the trial. CD4+ and CD8+ T cells were sorted separately from peripheral blood before TCR sequencing. As encoded in the germline V gene, CDR1 is MNHEY while CDR2 is SVGAGI. The CDR3 sequence holds 15 residues, the cysteine and phenylalanine included. Only the CDR3 portion is preserved as DNA: 45 bases, with reading frame beginning at the first base. The germline ends are 19 bases apart after V is trimmed by 7 bases and J by 4 bases.

To sequence the TCRbeta CDR3 region, genomic DNA was isolated from the sorted cells. The immunoSEQ Assay was used to sequence the TCRbeta CDR3 regions. In TCRdb, the immuneACCESS table is reduced to in-frame sequences with V and J assigned. These tables do not hold every clone; where another copy was compared, an unresolved V gene accounts for under half, and the others remain unexplained. The sample profile shows 55,000 to 70,000 clones; roughly 84% of them were found once. 5.5% to 7% of the sample rests with the top ten. The chain couples TRBV6-5 to TRBJ1-2; the D segment could be TRBD1, given 5 matching bases. This clonotype was obtained from an adult with an advanced solid tumor such as melanoma, head and neck, liver or kidney cancer. The sequencing used CD4+ or CD8+ T cells sorted from blood, collected in a trial of the OX40 agonist ivuxolimab. CDR3 sequence: CASIDPRVGVYGYTF. The sequenced DNA is TGTGCCAGCATCGACCCCAGGGTTGGAGTCTATGGCTACACCTTC.